These 3 T cell receptor beta chains were sequenced from one sample in a study of blood T cell repertoires in COVID-19. The protocol was immunoSEQ multiplex PCR, while the TCRdb copy is restricted to in-frame clones and leaves out a portion. Of over 100,000 clones in the sample, around 83% were seen once. The material sequenced was PBMCs or T cells enriched from blood (not recorded which). The receptor set was obtained from a woman aged 30 to 39 who had recovered from COVID-19.

This chain links TRBV29-1 with TRBJ2-2, with a possible D match to TRBD1 (6 bases). The germline V gene has CDR1 SQVTM and CDR2 ANQGSEA. The CDR3 spans 12 residues. V was shortened by 4 bases and J by 7 bases, with 10 bases between the two germline ends. The CDR3 DNA is TGCAGCGTTGTAAGGGGGAACGGGGAGCTGTTTTTT. As protein: CSVVRGNGELFF.

The chain combines TRBV28 with TRBJ1-1; TRBD1 might be the D (6 bases). The CDR3 loop spans 14 amino acids. CDR1 is MDHEN and CDR2 is SYDVKM in the germline V gene. The V and J ends lost 7 bases and 6 bases respectively, with 18 bases between them. CDR3 sequence: CASNPGVLRAEAFF. The CDR3 DNA reads TGTGCCAGCAACCCAGGGGTCCTGAGGGCTGAAGCTTTCTTT.

The chain is built from TRBV7-9 and TRBJ1-2; 9 positions agree with TRBD1. The CDR3 runs 14 residues. The J segment lost 6 bases and the V segment lost 5 bases, leaving 7 bases of the junction unmatched. CDR1 is SEHNR and CDR2 is FQNEAQ in the germline V gene (reference sequence). CDR3 sequence (DNA): TGTGCCAGCAGCCGGGGACAGGGTCACGATGGCTACACCTTC. Translating gives CASSRGQGHDGYTF.